Sequencing of this T cell receptor beta chain was carried out in a study of blood T cell repertoires in COVID-19. At the level of the study: Italy, Spain and the United States were the sources of the convalescent and acute COVID-19 samples.

Libraries were prepared by immunoSEQ multiplex PCR; TCRdb keeps only in-frame clonotypes and omits some of them. Of a few hundred thousand clones in the sample, more than 85% were seen once. The table lists this clone with a few counts. With V trimmed by 4 bases and J by 2 bases, 8 bases remained unmatched. The germline CDR1 and CDR2 sequences are MGHRA and YSYEKL. The CDR3 totals 16 residues. Ages ranged from about 18 to 89 years, with residence in some 25 US areas. Two negative PCRs, clearance, or symptom resolution characterized the recovered Cohort 3 donors. The chain is built from TRBV4-1 and TRBJ2-3; 8 positions agree with TRBD2. The sample consisted of PBMCs or T cells enriched from blood (not recorded which). The source of this sequence is a woman in her twenties or thirties who had recovered from COVID-19. The CDR3 here is CASSPGELADTDTQYF. The CDR3 nucleotides are TGCGCCAGCAGCCCCGGGGAACTAGCGGACACAGATACGCAGTATTTT.